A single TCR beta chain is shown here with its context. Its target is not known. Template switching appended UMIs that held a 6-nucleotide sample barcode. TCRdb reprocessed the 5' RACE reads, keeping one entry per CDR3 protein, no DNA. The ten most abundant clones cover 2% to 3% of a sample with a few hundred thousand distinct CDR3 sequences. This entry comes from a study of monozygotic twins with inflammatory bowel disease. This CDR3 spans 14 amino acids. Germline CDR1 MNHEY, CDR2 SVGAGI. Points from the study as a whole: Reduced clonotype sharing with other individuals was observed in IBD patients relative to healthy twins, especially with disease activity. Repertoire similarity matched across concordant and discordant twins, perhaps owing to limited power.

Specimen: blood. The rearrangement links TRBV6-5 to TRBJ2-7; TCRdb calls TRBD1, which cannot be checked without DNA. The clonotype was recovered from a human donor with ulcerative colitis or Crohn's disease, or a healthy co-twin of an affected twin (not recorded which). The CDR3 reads CASSYSMGGARQYF.